The TCR beta chain under discussion was sequenced for a study of blood T cell repertoires in COVID-19. Study as a whole: Samples representing acute and convalescent COVID-19 were sourced from the United States, Italy and Spain. PBMCs, B-cell-depleted T cells, or T cells provided the cDNA or gDNA that made up the material.

The CDR3 consists of 14 residues. Looked up from germline, CDR1 is SGHNT and CDR2 is YYREEE (reference sequence). Between the trimmed V and J ends, which lost 4 bases and 5 bases, there was a span of 13 bases. Methods used by the authors: It was from reference gene primer amplification that nucleated cell counts were estimated. Profiling relied on immunoSEQ multiplex PCR, and the TCRdb table lists in-frame clones only, not all of them. D and trimming come from the DNA, and the V and J calls and clone size come from that table. The data show about 22,000 clones, 75% to 90% seen once. This clonotype was obtained from a man aged 80 or over with active or convalescent COVID-19. The chain uses TRBV5-4 and TRBJ2-1; tentatively, D is TRBD2 (5 bases). The sample taken for sequencing was peripheral blood. DNA of the CDR3: TGTGCCAGCAGCGGTCGGCGGGTGGACAATGAGCAGTTCTTC. This gives the protein CASSGRRVDNEQFF.